Presented here are 26 T cell receptor beta chains from one specimen sequenced in a study of blood T cell repertoires in COVID-19. Assay: immunoSEQ multiplex PCR; the TCRdb copy retains only in-frame clones and omits some. Here the sample spans 170,000 or so clones, around nine tenths being singletons. Material for sequencing was peripheral blood. These receptors were taken from a man aged 55 to 69 with COVID-19, enrolled during active disease.

The chain joins TRBV1 to TRBJ2-1; TRBD2 is the table's D call, not checked against the DNA. TRBV1 is tagged as a pseudogene. CDR3 length: 18 amino acids. CDR3 amino acids: CTSSLMGILAGVYNEQFF. The CDR3 DNA is TGCACCAGCAGCCTAATGGGGATTCTAGCGGGAGTCTACAATGAGCAGTTCTTC.

The rearrangement links TRBV27 to TRBJ2-7; 11 bases align to TRBD1. Germline V gene lookup returns CDR1 MNHEY and CDR2 SMNVEV (reference sequence). After removal of 4 bases from V and 3 bases from J, the junction contained 11 bases not matched to a gene. The CDR3 is 17 amino acids. The CDR3 DNA sequence: TGTGCCAGCAGTTCCGGACAGGGGGCTACCCATAGCTACGAGCAGTACTTC. Protein sequence: CASSSGQGATHSYEQYF.

The chain is built from TRBV28 and TRBJ1-3, with 12 bases matching TRBD1. Germline V lookup: CDR1 MDHEN, CDR2 SYDVKM. The CDR3 runs to 13 residues. After removal of 9 bases from V and 6 bases from J, the junction contained 3 bases not matched to a gene. CDR3 DNA: TGTGCCAGTGGGACAGGGGGCTTAAACACCATATATTTT. Translated, it gives CASGTGGLNTIYF. Filled out from reference TRBV28 and TRBJ1-3, the complete variable domain reads DVKVTQSSRYLVKRTGEKVFLECVQDMDHENMFWYRQDPGLGLRLIYFSYDVKMKEKGDIPEGYSVSREKKERFSLILESASTNQTSMYLCASGTGGLNTIYFGEGSWLTVV.

This clone was detected once. This chain uses TRBV9 with TRBJ1-3; 7 nucleotides line up with TRBD1. Unmatched junction bases numbered 6, after V lost 4 bases and J lost 2 bases. The CDR3 runs to 15 residues. Germline assignment: CDR1 SGDLS and CDR2 YYNGEE. This CDR3 is CASSPGQAAGNTIYF. CDR3 bases: TGTGCCAGCAGCCCCGGACAGGCTGCTGGAAACACCATATATTTT.

The chain joins TRBV5-1 to TRBJ1-1; D is perhaps TRBD1 (5 bases). Trimming pared 3 bases from V and 0 bases from J, leaving 6 bases between. Germline CDR1 reads SGHRS; CDR2 reads YFSETQ. The CDR3 loop spans 13 amino acids. The CDR3 DNA reads as TGCGCCAGCAGCTGGACATTGAACACTGAAGCTTTCTTT. It encodes CASSWTLNTEAFF.

The chain combines TRBV5-1 with TRBJ1-2, with TRBD1 as a possible D gene (5 bases). From germline, CDR1 is SGHRS and CDR2 YFSETQ. V was clipped by 0 bases and J by 8 bases, with 11 bases between them. The CDR3 sequence is 13 residues long. CDR3 DNA: TGCGCCAGCAGCTTGGTGTCAGGGCAGGGCTACACCTTC. Amino acids: CASSLVSGQGYTF.

The gene calls are TRBV5-5 and TRBJ1-4, with 8 bases fitting TRBD1. J was trimmed by 8 bases and V by 1 base; bases with no gene match: 7. The germline V gene encodes CDR1 SGHKS and CDR2 YYEKEE (reference sequence). CDR3 size: 15 residues. In nucleotides, the CDR3 is TGTGCCAGCAGCTTGTATTCGACAGGGGAGGAAAAACTGTTTTTT. Amino acid sequence: CASSLYSTGEEKLFF.

The V gene is TRBV5-1, the J gene TRBJ2-7; 11 nucleotides line up with TRBD1. V dropped 4 bases and J dropped 3; count of bases not matched to a gene: 9. Germline loops: CDR1 SGHRS, CDR2 YFSETQ. The CDR3 loop spans 16 amino acids. The DNA of the CDR3 is TGCGCCAGCAGCCCCTCCGGGACAGGGGGGTTCTACGAGCAGTACTTC. This encodes CASSPSGTGGFYEQYF.

The chain links TRBV21-1 to TRBJ1-1; TRBD1 is the table's D call, not checked against the DNA. TRBV21-1 is a documented pseudogene. The CDR3 loop spans 15 amino acids. The CDR3 coding sequence is TGTGCCAGCAGCATCCGGGACAGGGTTTGGACTGAAGCTTTCTTT. This encodes CASSIRDRVWTEAFF.

For this clone: Germline is not matched at one junction end, which may reflect a read error. Distinct nucleotide sequences in the sample also encode this CDR3. The gene calls are TRBV4-3 and TRBJ1-4, with D hard to call. The CDR3 sequence is 16 residues long. The germline V gene has CDR1 LGHNA and CDR2 YSLEER. The CDR3 bases are TGCGCTAGCAGCCAAGAAAATATTGCAACTAATGAAAAACTGTTTTTT. Its translation is CASSQENIATNEKLFF.

This rearrangement joins TRBV24-1 to TRBJ1-2, with a weak D call TRBD1 (5 bases). This CDR3 comprises 14 residues. V lost 4 bases to trimming and J lost 7 bases, with 15 bases between them. Germline V lookup: CDR1 KGHDR, CDR2 SFDVKD. The CDR3 DNA reads as TGTGCCACCAGTGACCCCACGGGGGGAGGTGGCTACACCTTC. Encoded protein: CATSDPTGGGGYTF.

The chain combines TRBV3-1 (or the pseudogene TRBV3-2) with TRBJ2-7; D not certain. The CDR3 totals 15 residues. CDR1 is LGHDT, CDR2 YNNKEL, per germline (reference sequence). The V and J ends lost 4 bases and 6 bases respectively, with 19 bases between them. The CDR3 is CASSPTPSIPLEQYF. As DNA, the CDR3 is TGTGCCAGCAGCCCGACTCCAAGTATCCCCCTCGAGCAGTACTTC.

This clone has a single count. V usage is TRBV5-5 and J usage is TRBJ1-2; D is uncertain. Germline V gene sequence: CDR1 SGHKS, CDR2 YYEKEE (reference sequence). V was clipped by 0 bases and J by 1 base, with 10 bases between them. The CDR3 totals 15 residues. The CDR3 is CASSLVPRNNYGYTF. In DNA form, the CDR3 reads TGTGCCAGCAGCTTGGTCCCGCGGAATAACTATGGCTACACCTTC.

This rearrangement joins TRBV4-2 to TRBJ1-2; D remains unclear. CDR1 is LGHNA, CDR2 YNFKEQ, per germline. Deletions cut 2 bases from V and 8 bases from J, with 18 bases between. This CDR3 contains 15 residues. The CDR3 bases are TGTGCCAGCAGCCAAATCACGGAGCCGGGATCAGGCTACACCTTC. It translates to CASSQITEPGSGYTF.

This chain joins TRBV3-1 (or the pseudogene TRBV3-2) and TRBJ2-7, with 7 bases that match TRBD1. V shed 4 bases, J shed 4 bases, and the junction held 4 bases outside the gene matches. CDR1 is LGHDT, CDR2 YNNKEL, per germline (reference sequence). CDR3 size: 13 residues. Written as DNA, the CDR3 is TGTGCCAGCAGCCGTGGACAGGAGTACGAGCAGTACTTC. Its protein product is CASSRGQEYEQYF.

The rearrangement links TRBV5-1 to TRBJ2-2; D gene unclear. Germline CDR1 reads SGHRS; CDR2 reads YFSETQ. The CDR3 is 13 amino acids. V was shortened by 3 bases and J by 5 bases, with 8 bases between the two germline ends. CDR3 DNA: TGCGCCAGCAGCTCCCAGGTTACCGGGGAGCTGTTTTTT. Translation: CASSSQVTGELFF.

This clone was detected once. The gene calls are TRBV6-9 and TRBJ1-1, with no clear D. This CDR3 region has 16 residues. Per the germline V gene, CDR1 is MNHGY and CDR2 is SVAAGI. Trimming took 4 bases from V and 1 from J, leaving 16 bases between them. In DNA form, the CDR3 reads TGTGCCAGCAGTTCCCGGGCCGAGAGGGCGAACACTGAAGCTTTCTTT. Protein: CASSSRAERANTEAFF.

The chain couples TRBV7-9 to TRBJ2-7; 7 nucleotides line up with TRBD1. The CDR3 extends over 15 amino acids. The germline CDR1 and CDR2 sequences are SEHNR and FQNEAQ (reference sequence). With 3 bases clipped from V and 3 bases from J, the junction kept 8 bases outside the gene matches. CDR3 nucleotides: TGTGCCAGCAGCTTCCCGACAGGGAATCGCTACGAGCAGTACTTC. Translation: CASSFPTGNRYEQYF.

The V gene is TRBV30, the J gene TRBJ2-1, with 9 bases lining up with TRBD2. Germline-derived CDR1 and CDR2 are GTSNPN and SVGIG (reference sequence). The CDR3 totals 18 residues. Unmatched junction bases numbered 21, after V lost 6 bases and J lost 6 bases. The CDR3 DNA sequence: TGTGCCTGCACTCCCATTAGCGGGAGAAGTAGACTGGGCAATGAGCAGTTCTTC. Protein sequence: CACTPISGRSRLGNEQFF.

The gene calls are TRBV7-6 and TRBJ1-3; no firm D call. The V gene lost 5 bases and the J gene lost 0 bases, with 11 bases spanning the gap. The CDR3 length is 15 residues. Germline values: CDR1 SGHVS, CDR2 FNYEAQ. CDR3: CASSPTRASGNTIYF. The CDR3 DNA reads as TGTGCCAGCAGCCCCACGAGGGCCTCTGGAAACACCATATATTTT.

This rearrangement joins TRBV10-3 to TRBJ1-1; D is unresolved. CDR1 and CDR2 (germline): ENHRY, SYGVKD. This CDR3 comprises 12 residues. V was cut by 6 bases and J by 3 bases, with 8 bases left in between. CDR3 loop: CAISQFDTEAFF. The DNA of the CDR3 is TGTGCCATCAGCCAGTTCGACACTGAAGCTTTCTTT.

This clone was picked up a small number of times. The chain couples TRBV5-4 to TRBJ1-2; TRBD1 agrees at 7 bases. Looked up from germline, CDR1 is SGHNT and CDR2 is YYREEE (reference sequence). Losses at the gene ends were 4 bases for V and 7 bases for J; bases not matched to a gene: 10. The CDR3 totals 14 residues. The chain's CDR3 is CASSERQGIGGYTF. The CDR3 nucleotides read TGTGCCAGCAGCGAAAGACAGGGTATCGGTGGCTACACCTTC.

The sample holds a few counts of this clone. The J gene is TRBJ2-3, the V gene TRBV24-1; possibly TRBD1 for D (6 bases). The germline V gene has CDR1 KGHDR and CDR2 SFDVKD. Trimming pared 2 bases from V and 1 base from J, leaving 15 bases between. There are 17 residues in the CDR3. The CDR3 protein is CATSDWGQGLGTDTQYF. The CDR3 nucleotides read TGTGCCACCAGTGATTGGGGACAAGGGTTGGGCACAGATACGCAGTATTTT.

This chain links TRBV6-5 with TRBJ1-3, with D maybe TRBD1 (5 bases). The CDR3 is 16 residues long. CDR1 and CDR2 from the germline V gene are MNHEY and SVGAGI. V shed 3 bases and J shed 0 bases, with 12 bases lying between them. The CDR3 loop is CASSYGAKGSGNTIYF. CDR3 DNA sequence: TGTGCCAGCAGTTATGGGGCGAAGGGCTCTGGAAACACCATATATTTT.

The chain uses TRBV6-2 or TRBV6-3 and TRBJ1-2, with 9 bases matching TRBD1. The CDR3 consists of 14 residues. Looked up from germline, CDR1 is MNHEY and CDR2 is SVGEGT. The junction had 3 bases not matched to a gene; V was cut back by 5 bases and J by 2 bases. CDR3 protein: CASSRDRANYGYTF. The CDR3 DNA is TGTGCCAGCAGTCGGGACAGGGCAAACTATGGCTACACCTTC.

This chain joins TRBV3-1 (or the pseudogene TRBV3-2) and TRBJ2-1, with D possibly being TRBD1 (6 bases). The CDR3 runs 17 residues. Germline assignment: CDR1 LGHDT and CDR2 YNNKEL (reference sequence). The V gene lost 4 bases and the J gene lost 4 bases, with 20 bases spanning the gap. CDR3 residues: CASSPRTVKTLYNEQFF. CDR3 DNA sequence: TGTGCCAGCAGCCCTCGGACAGTTAAGACCTTATACAATGAGCAGTTCTTC.